These 29 T cell receptor beta chains share one sample of origin, sequenced in a study of neoadjuvant anti-PD-1 for oral cavity cancer. Generated by immunoSEQ multiplex PCR, the TCRdb table keeps only in-frame clones and is missing some. The sample contains about 14,000 clones, 70% to 75% of which appear only once. The sequencing here drew on PBMCs, taken before nivolumab (anti-PD-1) treatment. These TCRs come from a person aged 40 to 85 with oral cavity squamous cell carcinoma.

In its sample, this clone was seen once. The J gene is TRBJ2-1, the V gene TRBV14; tentatively, D is TRBD1 (6 bases). The CDR3 length is 13 residues. CDR1 and CDR2 from the germline V gene are SGHDN and FVKESK. V gave up 4 bases and J gave up 10 bases, with 14 bases separating them. This chain's CDR3 is CASSLQAGQEQFF. Here the CDR3 DNA reads TGTGCCAGCAGCCTTCAAGCCGGACAGGAGCAGTTCTTC.

This clone has just one count. The chain uses TRBV5-1 and TRBJ2-2; D may be TRBD1 or TRBD2 (5 bases each). The CDR3 has 15 amino acids. Germline-derived CDR1 and CDR2 are SGHRS and YFSETQ. Trimming stripped 2 bases from V and 2 bases from J, with 10 bases between. The DNA for the CDR3 is TGCGCCAGCAGCTTCGGGACCCACAACACCGGGGAGCTGTTTTTT. Protein: CASSFGTHNTGELFF.

This rearrangement joins TRBV27 to TRBJ2-1; 13 bases are a match to TRBD2. Germline CDR1 and CDR2: MNHEY and SMNVEV (reference sequence). There are 16 residues in the CDR3. With 2 bases clipped from V and 3 bases from J, the junction kept 1 base outside the gene matches. CDR3 nucleotide sequence: TGTGCCAGCAGTTTAGGACTAGCGGGAGTCTACAATGAGCAGTTCTTC. Its protein product is CASSLGLAGVYNEQFF.

The gene calls are TRBV6-5 and TRBJ1-6; the match to TRBD1 covers 7 bases. J gave up 10 bases and V 6 bases, and 6 bases lay outside the gene matches. The CDR3 is 13 residues long. Germline V CDR1 and CDR2: MNHEY, SVGAGI. The CDR3 region is CASSQGGGSPLHF. Here the CDR3 DNA reads TGTGCCAGCAGCCAAGGGGGCGGCTCACCCCTCCACTTT.

This rearrangement joins TRBV5-8 to TRBJ1-4; the D is unclear. Between the trimmed V and J ends, which lost 7 bases and 4 bases, there was a span of 17 bases. The CDR3 runs 15 residues. The germline CDR1 and CDR2 sequences are SGHTS and YDEGEE. The CDR3 here is CASQELGPGNEKLFF. CDR3 nucleotides: TGTGCCAGCCAGGAACTAGGGCCGGGTAATGAAAAACTGTTTTTT.

This clone has only a few counts. As DNA, the CDR3 is TGCGCCAGCAGCACGTCAGGGAGGGGCACTGAAGCTTTCTTT. As protein: CASSTSGRGTEAFF. The chain joins TRBV5-1 to TRBJ1-1; tentatively, D is TRBD1 (5 bases). The V and J ends lost 4 bases and 4 bases respectively, with 14 bases between them. The CDR3 has 14 amino acids. From germline, CDR1 is SGHRS and CDR2 YFSETQ. Full variable domain (outside the CDR3, taken from reference TRBV5-1 and TRBJ1-1): KAGVTQTPRYLIKTRGQQVTLSCSPISGHRSVSWYQQTPGQGLQFLFEYFSETQRNKGNFPGRFSGRQFSNSRSEMNVSTLELGDSALYLCASSTSGRGTEAFFGQGTRLTVV.

This chain joins TRBV7-9 and TRBJ1-1; tentatively, D is TRBD1 (5 bases). The CDR3 extends over 13 amino acids. Germline V gives CDR1 SEHNR, CDR2 FQNEAQ (reference sequence). Deletions cut 5 bases from V and 1 base from J, with 8 bases between. The CDR3 loop reads CASSPQGNTEAFF. Written as DNA, the CDR3 is TGTGCCAGCAGCCCTCAGGGGAACACTGAAGCTTTCTTT.

The gene calls are TRBV6-5 and TRBJ1-2; D gene ambiguous. Germline V gene data show CDR1 as MNHEY and CDR2 as SVGAGI. V shed 5 bases and J shed 11 bases, with 12 bases lying between them. The length of the CDR3 is 11 residues. The CDR3 spells CASSDGPEYTF. CDR3 nucleotide sequence: TGTGCCAGCAGTGATGGGCCCGAGTACACCTTC.

This clone was found a few times. This rearrangement joins TRBV11-2 to TRBJ2-5; D perhaps matches TRBD2 (6 bases). Germline lookup yields CDR1 SGHAT and CDR2 FQNNGV. CDR3 length: 15 residues. V lost 5 bases and J lost 0, with 13 bases in between. CDR3 bases: TGTGCCAGCAGCAACTTTGGCGGGGACCAAGAGACCCAGTACTTC. Translating gives CASSNFGGDQETQYF.

J is TRBJ1-2 and V is TRBV5-1, with unresolved D. V lost 6 bases and J lost 2, with 11 bases in between. The CDR3 contains 13 residues. Germline CDR1 is SGHRS and CDR2 is YFSETQ. CDR3 sequence (DNA): TGCGCCAGCACCCCGTTGGGGAACTATGGCTACACCTTC. Protein: CASTPLGNYGYTF.

The V and J genes are TRBV4-1 and TRBJ1-5; 12 nucleotides line up with TRBD1. The CDR3 contains 19 residues. With 1 base clipped from V and 1 base from J, the junction kept 8 bases outside the gene matches. CDR1 is MGHRA, CDR2 YSYEKL, per germline. The CDR3 loop is CASSQGTGQGAKSNQPQHF. CDR3 bases: TGCGCCAGCAGCCAAGGGACGGGACAGGGGGCGAAGAGCAATCAGCCCCAGCATTTT.

The rearrangement uses TRBV25-1 and TRBJ2-7; 9 nucleotides match TRBD1. V shed 7 bases and J 6 bases; nucleotides not matched to a gene: 10. Germline V gene lookup returns CDR1 MGHDK and CDR2 SYGVNS. This CDR3 spans 14 amino acids. The CDR3 loop is CASTSGQGSSEQYF. Here the CDR3 DNA reads TGTGCCAGCACCTCGGGACAGGGCTCTAGCGAGCAGTACTTC.

The chain employs TRBV7-3 and TRBJ2-7, with 9 bases identical to TRBD2. Germline CDR1 and CDR2: SGHTA and FQGTGA. The CDR3 spans 14 residues. The junction had 6 bases not matched to a gene; V was cut back by 4 bases and J by 5 bases. This CDR3 reads CASSWASGNHEQYF. The CDR3 DNA is TGTGCCAGCAGCTGGGCTAGCGGGAACCACGAGCAGTACTTC.

The chain joins TRBV7-9 to TRBJ2-1; no definite D call. V lost 2 bases and J lost 6, with 11 bases in between. In germline, CDR1 is SEHNR, CDR2 FQNEAQ (reference sequence). This CDR3 region has 14 residues. CDR3 in DNA: TGTGCCAGCAGCTTAAGTCAGCTATTCAATGAGCAGTTCTTC. Residues: CASSLSQLFNEQFF.

The chain employs TRBV6-1 and TRBJ1-4, with 8 bases fitting TRBD1. The CDR3 extends over 13 amino acids. Trimming cost V 8 bases and J 3 bases; bases outside gene matches: 2. Germline V CDR1 and CDR2: MNHNS, SASEGT. This CDR3 reads CASGGQANEKLFF. The CDR3 bases are TGTGCCAGCGGGGGACAGGCTAATGAAAAACTGTTTTTT.

V is TRBV6-5 and J is TRBJ1-1; D is ambiguous. The CDR3 has 12 residues. V was trimmed by 5 bases and J by 4 bases, leaving 8 bases between them. Germline CDR1 is MNHEY and CDR2 is SVGAGI. The CDR3 bases are TGTGCCAGCAGTGCACCGGGCACTGAAGCTTTCTTT. It specifies CASSAPGTEAFF.

The chain couples TRBV28 to TRBJ2-6, with TRBD2 identical over 8 bases. J gave up 0 bases and V 5 bases, and 3 bases lay outside the gene matches. The CDR3 consists of 16 residues. From germline, CDR1 is MDHEN and CDR2 SYDVKM. The CDR3 sequence: CASSRREVSGANVLTF. The CDR3 DNA follows: TGTGCCAGCAGTAGGCGGGAGGTCTCTGGGGCCAACGTCCTGACTTTC.

This clone showed up just a few times. The chain carries TRBV27 and TRBJ1-3; no clear D gene. Between the trimmed V and J ends, which lost 1 base and 6 bases, there was a span of 10 bases. Germline V lookup: CDR1 MNHEY, CDR2 SMNVEV (reference sequence). This CDR3 contains 14 residues. CDR3 amino acids: CASSLYPTENTIYF. The CDR3 DNA is TGTGCCAGCAGTTTATACCCTACCGAAAACACCATATATTTT.

The chain employs TRBV25-1 and TRBJ1-2; possible D gene TRBD1, 6 bases. Trimming removed 5 bases from V and 7 bases from J, with 11 bases in between. CDR3 length: 12 amino acids. Per germline, CDR1 MGHDK and CDR2 SYGVNS. CDR3 residues: CASSWGAAGYTF. CDR3 nucleotides: TGTGCCAGCAGTTGGGGGGCTGCTGGCTACACCTTC.

The chain combines TRBV7-9 with TRBJ1-2, with D perhaps matching TRBD1 (5 bases). Germline V CDR1 and CDR2: SEHNR, FQNEAQ (reference sequence). The CDR3 sequence is 16 residues long. Trimming took off 6 bases at V and 7 bases at J, with 24 bases between the two ends. Here the CDR3 reads CASSSYPTGRLAGYTF. Here the CDR3 DNA reads TGTGCCAGCAGTTCCTACCCGACGGGACGTCTGGCTGGCTACACCTTC. Supplemented by reference TRBV7-9 and TRBJ1-2, the full variable domain reads DTGVSQNPRHKITKRGQNVTFRCDPISEHNRLYWYRQTLGQGPEFLTYFQNEAQLEKSRLLSDRFSAERPKGSFSTLEIQRTEQGDSAMYLCASSSYPTGRLAGYTFGSGTRLTVV.

This chain joins TRBV7-2 and TRBJ2-7; the match to TRBD2 covers 10 bases. CDR1 and CDR2 (germline): SGHTA, FQGNSA. This CDR3 has 15 residues. The J segment lost 3 bases and the V segment lost 1 base, leaving 3 bases of the junction unmatched. CDR3 DNA: TGTGCCAGCAGCTTAGATTCTAGCGGGGGCTACGAGCAGTACTTC. It is translated as CASSLDSSGGYEQYF.

The chain combines TRBV29-1 with TRBJ1-4, with TRBD1 matching over 11 bases. This CDR3 region has 12 residues. V lost 7 bases and J lost 8; bases outside the gene matches: 3. Germline CDR1 SQVTM, CDR2 ANQGSEA. This CDR3 is CSGGQGAEKLFF. The CDR3 DNA reads as TGCAGCGGTGGACAGGGGGCGGAAAAACTGTTTTTT.

This chain uses TRBV27 with TRBJ2-7, with D hard to call. CDR1 and CDR2 from the germline V gene are MNHEY and SMNVEV (reference sequence). This CDR3 is 12 amino acids long. Trimming took 3 bases from V and 7 from J, leaving 10 bases between them. The CDR3, as DNA: TGTGCCAGCAGTTTGGTGGGCCGGGAGCAGTACTTC. Encoded protein: CASSLVGREQYF.

Here the CDR3 reads CASSPMVTEYEQYF. CDR3 coding DNA: TGTGCCAGCTCACCGATGGTCACAGAATACGAGCAGTACTTC. J is TRBJ2-7 and V is TRBV18, with D hard to call. Trimming shortened V by 3 bases and J by 4 bases, and 13 bases separated the two germline ends. CDR1 and CDR2 (germline): KGHSH, LQKENI. This CDR3 has 14 residues.

The chain's CDR3 is CASSFGSDTQYF. The CDR3 bases are TGTGCCAGCAGCTTCGGATCAGATACGCAGTATTTT. This chain joins TRBV7-3 and TRBJ2-3; D is unclear. The V gene lost 3 bases and the J gene lost 4 bases, with 5 bases spanning the gap. Germline CDR1 SGHTA, CDR2 FQGTGA. The CDR3 covers 12 residues.

V usage is TRBV4-1 and J usage is TRBJ2-1; 7 nucleotides agree with TRBD2. There are 18 residues in the CDR3. J gave up 5 bases and V 0 bases, and 13 bases lay outside the gene matches. Germline V lookup: CDR1 MGHRA, CDR2 YSYEKL. The CDR3 coding sequence is TGCGCCAGCAGCCAAGAAGGGGTTGTGGGGGGGAACCACAATGAGCAGTTCTTC. Its translation: CASSQEGVVGGNHNEQFF.

This chain links TRBV4-1 with TRBJ1-4; 7 nucleotides align to TRBD1. V lost 3 bases and J lost 8; bases outside the gene matches: 9. Germline V gives CDR1 MGHRA, CDR2 YSYEKL. The CDR3 spans 15 residues. CDR3 nucleotide sequence: TGCGCCAGCAGCCAGATACAGGGGTTGGGGGAAAAACTGTTTTTT. Translation gives CASSQIQGLGEKLFF.

The gene calls are TRBV7-2 and TRBJ2-5; TRBD2 matches 15 bases. Germline lookup yields CDR1 SGHTA and CDR2 FQGNSA. The CDR3 extends over 15 amino acids. The junction had 7 bases not matched to a gene; V was cut back by 10 bases and J by 4 bases. The CDR3 here is CATQGLAGGAETQYF. In nucleotides, the CDR3 is TGTGCCACCCAGGGACTAGCGGGAGGCGCAGAGACCCAGTACTTC.

The chain is built from TRBV15 and TRBJ2-5, with 9 nucleotides matching TRBD2. Germline V gene data show CDR1 as LNHNV and CDR2 as YYDKDF (reference sequence). The V segment lost 3 bases and the J segment 5 bases; nucleotides outside the gene matches: 4. The CDR3 consists of 14 residues. The CDR3 nucleotides are TGTGCCACCAGCAGGCGGGGGGGGCCGGAGACCCAGTACTTC. It encodes CATSRRGGPETQYF. Supplemented by reference TRBV15 and TRBJ2-5, the full variable domain reads DAMVIQNPRYQVTQFGKPVTLSCSQTLNHNVMYWYQQKSSQAPKLLFHYYDKDFNNEADTPDNFQSRRPNTSFCFLDIRSPGLGDTAMYLCATSRRGGPETQYFGPGTRLLVL.